This T cell receptor beta chain was documented in a study of T cells in Graves' hyperthyroidism and ophthalmopathy. RNA transcripts were the template for amplifying TCR beta CDR3 regions. HTBI primers were employed in a first-round RT-PCR of the TCR CDR3. TCRdb fed the multiplex PCR reads into MiXCR, producing one record per CDR3 protein. The sample records under 400,000 distinct CDR3 sequences, less than 15% being singletons. The CDR3 is 14 amino acids. Trimming removed 4 bases from V and 7 bases from J; junction bases left unmatched: 6. CDR1 and CDR2 from the germline V gene are SGDLS and YYNGEE. Uncontrolled infections, other autoimmune diseases, pregnancy or lactation led to exclusion of patients. General observations from the study: A median about 6.2 months before onset, the model predicted ophthalmopathy. Most thyroid clonotypes that were expanded above 0.001 also turned up in blood. Separation of ophthalmopathy from stable hyperthyroidism was achieved by a 13 V-J model.

This clonotype was seen many times. Its antigen remains unknown. The rearrangement uses TRBV9 and TRBJ1-4, with 8 bases that match TRBD1. The source of this sequence is a woman aged 18-29 years with Graves' hyperthyroidism. Sequenced: blood. The CDR3 region is CASSFGTGAEKLFF. As DNA, the CDR3 is TGTGCCAGCAGCTTCGGGACAGGTGCTGAAAAACTGTTTTTT.